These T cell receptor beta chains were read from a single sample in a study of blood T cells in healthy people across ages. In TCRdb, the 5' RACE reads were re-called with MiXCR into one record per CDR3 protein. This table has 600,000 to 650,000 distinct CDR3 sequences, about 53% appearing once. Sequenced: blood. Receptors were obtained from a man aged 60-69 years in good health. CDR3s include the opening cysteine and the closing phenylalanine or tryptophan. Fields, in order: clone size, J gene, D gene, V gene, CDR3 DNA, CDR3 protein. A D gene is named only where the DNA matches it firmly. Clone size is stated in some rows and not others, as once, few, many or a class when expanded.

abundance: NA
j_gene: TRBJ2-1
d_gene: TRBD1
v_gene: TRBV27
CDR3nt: TGTGCCAGCAGGCGACAGGGGGAATACAATGAGCAGTTCTTC
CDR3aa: CASRRQGEYNEQFF

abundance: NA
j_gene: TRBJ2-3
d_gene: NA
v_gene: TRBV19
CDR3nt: TGTGCCAGTAGTTTGGCGGGACGGGCAGATACGCAGTATTTT
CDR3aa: CASSLAGRADTQYF

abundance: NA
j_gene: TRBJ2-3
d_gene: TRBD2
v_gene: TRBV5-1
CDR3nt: TGCGCCAGCAGCCCACTAGCGCCAAACACAGATACGCAGTATTTT
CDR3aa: CASSPLAPNTDTQYF

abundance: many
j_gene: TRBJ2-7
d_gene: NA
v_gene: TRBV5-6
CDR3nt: TGTGCCAGCAGCTTAGGTCAGTACGAGCAGTACTTC
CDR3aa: CASSLGQYEQYF

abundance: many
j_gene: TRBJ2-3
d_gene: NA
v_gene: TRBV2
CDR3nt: TGTGCCAGCAGTGATGGGACCGGGGATACGCAGTATTTT
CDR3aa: CASSDGTGDTQYF

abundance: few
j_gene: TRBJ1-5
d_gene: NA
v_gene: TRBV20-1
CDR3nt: TGCAGTGCTAGAGATGCCAGCAATAGCAATCAGCCCCAGCATTTT
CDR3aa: CSARDASNSNQPQHF

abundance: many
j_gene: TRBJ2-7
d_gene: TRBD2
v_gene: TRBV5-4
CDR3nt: TGTGCCAGCAGCGGGGGGGGAACCTACGAGCAGTACTTC
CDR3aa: CASSGGGTYEQYF

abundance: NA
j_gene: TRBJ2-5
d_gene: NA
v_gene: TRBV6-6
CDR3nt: TGTGCCAGCACCGAGGGGGGATTACGCCAGTACTTC
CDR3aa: CASTEGGLRQYF

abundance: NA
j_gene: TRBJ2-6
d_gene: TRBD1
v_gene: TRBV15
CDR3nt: TGTGCCACCAGCAAATTCCCGGGACAGGAAAGCTCTGGGGCCAACGTCCTGACTTTC
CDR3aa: CATSKFPGQESSGANVLTF

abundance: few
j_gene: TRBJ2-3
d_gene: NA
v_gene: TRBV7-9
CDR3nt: TGTGCCAGCAGCTTAACCCAAAGCACAGACACGCAGTATTTT
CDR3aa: CASSLTQSTDTQYF

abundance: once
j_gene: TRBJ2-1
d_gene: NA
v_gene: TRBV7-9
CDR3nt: TGTGCCAGCAGCTTTTTCCGGGAGTACAATGAGCAGTTCTTC
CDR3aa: CASSFFREYNEQFF

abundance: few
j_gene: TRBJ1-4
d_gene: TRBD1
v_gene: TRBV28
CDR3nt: TGTGCCAGCACGCAGGCAGGGGGCGCCGGAAGGGAAAAACTGTTTTTT
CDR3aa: CASTQAGGAGREKLFF

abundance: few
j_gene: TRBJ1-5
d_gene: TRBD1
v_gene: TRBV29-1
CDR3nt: TGCAGCGTTGGGGACAGAAATCAGCCCCAGCATTTT
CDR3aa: CSVGDRNQPQHF

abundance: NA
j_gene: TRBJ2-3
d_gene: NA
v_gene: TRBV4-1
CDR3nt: TGCGCCAGCAGCCAGGGAAGACCGTCAGATACGCAGTATTTT
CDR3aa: CASSQGRPSDTQYF

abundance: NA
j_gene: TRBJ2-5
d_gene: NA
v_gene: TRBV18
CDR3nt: TGTGCCAGCTCACCTTGGGGGGAAGAGACCCAGTACTTC
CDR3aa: CASSPWGEETQYF

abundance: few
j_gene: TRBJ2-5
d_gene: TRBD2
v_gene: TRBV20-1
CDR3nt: TGCAGTGCTAGAGGCCCTAGCGGGGTAACCCAAGAGACCCAGTACTTC
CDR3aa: CSARGPSGVTQETQYF

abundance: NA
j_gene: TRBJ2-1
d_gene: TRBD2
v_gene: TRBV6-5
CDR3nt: TGTGCCAGCAGTTCCTCGGGACTAGCGTCGCCCGGGGCGCAGTTCTTC
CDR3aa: CASSSSGLASPGAQFF

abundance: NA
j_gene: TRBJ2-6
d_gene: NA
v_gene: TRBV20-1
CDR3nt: TGCAGTGCTAGATCAGGGGCCGGGGCTGGGGCCAACGTCCTGACTTTC
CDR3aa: CSARSGAGAGANVLTF

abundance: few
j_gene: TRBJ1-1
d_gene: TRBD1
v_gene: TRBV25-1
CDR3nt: TGTGCCAGTAGGGGGCGGACTGAAGCTTTCTTT
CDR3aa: CASRGRTEAFF

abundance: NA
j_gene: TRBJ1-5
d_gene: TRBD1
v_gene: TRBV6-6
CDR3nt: TGTGCCAGCAGTTACTTTATACTGACAGGGGCAGATCAGCCCCAGCATTTT
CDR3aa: CASSYFILTGADQPQHF

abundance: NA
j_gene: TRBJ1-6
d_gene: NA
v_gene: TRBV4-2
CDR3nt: TGTGCCAGCAGCCCCTCCTCTGGCTCACCCCTCCACTTT
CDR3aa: CASSPSSGSPLHF

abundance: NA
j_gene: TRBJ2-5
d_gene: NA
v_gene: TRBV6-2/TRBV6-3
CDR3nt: TGTGCCAGCAGTTACGTTAGGGAGACCCAGTACTTC
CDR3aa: CASSYVRETQYF

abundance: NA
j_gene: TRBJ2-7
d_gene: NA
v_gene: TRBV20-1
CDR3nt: TGCAGTGCTAGAGTAGCGGCCACCTACGAGCAGTACTTC
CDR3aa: CSARVAATYEQYF

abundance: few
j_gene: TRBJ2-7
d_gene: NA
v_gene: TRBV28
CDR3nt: TGTGCCAGCAGCACCGGGATGACATACGAGCAGTACTTC
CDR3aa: CASSTGMTYEQYF

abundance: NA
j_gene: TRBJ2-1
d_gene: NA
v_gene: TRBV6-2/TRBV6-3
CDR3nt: TGTGCCAGCAGTTACTTTCCCCCCGATGAGCAGTTCTTC
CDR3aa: CASSYFPPDEQFF

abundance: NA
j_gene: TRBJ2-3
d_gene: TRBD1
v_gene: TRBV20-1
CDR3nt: TGCAGTGCTAGAGAGTTCGGGACAGAGGGCACAGATACGCAGTATTTT
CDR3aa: CSAREFGTEGTDTQYF

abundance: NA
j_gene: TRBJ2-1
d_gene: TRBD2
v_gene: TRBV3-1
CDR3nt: TGTGCCAGCAGCCATTTAGCGGGGGTAAATGAGCAGTTCTTC
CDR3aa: CASSHLAGVNEQFF

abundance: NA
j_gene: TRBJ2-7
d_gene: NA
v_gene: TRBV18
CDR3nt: TGTGCCAGCTCACCCGGGGAGGAATACGAGCAGTACTTC
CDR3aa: CASSPGEEYEQYF

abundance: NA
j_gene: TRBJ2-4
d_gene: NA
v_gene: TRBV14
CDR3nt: TGTGCCAGCAGCCAGGCTATGGCAGGGGACATTCAGTACTTC
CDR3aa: CASSQAMAGDIQYF

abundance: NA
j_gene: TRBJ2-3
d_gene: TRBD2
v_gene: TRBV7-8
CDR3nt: TGTGCCAGCAGCCGTCGGACTAGCGGGGGGAGTACAGATACGCAGTATTTT
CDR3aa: CASSRRTSGGSTDTQYF

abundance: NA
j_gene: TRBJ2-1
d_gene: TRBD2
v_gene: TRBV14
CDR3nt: TGTGCCAGCAGCCAGTTCGTAGCGGGGGGGCAGTTCTTC
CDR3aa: CASSQFVAGGQFF

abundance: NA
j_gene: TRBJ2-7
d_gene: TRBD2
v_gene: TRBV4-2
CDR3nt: TGTGCCAGCAGCCAAGAGGGGCGGGGGATCTCCTACGAGCAGTACTTC
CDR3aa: CASSQEGRGISYEQYF

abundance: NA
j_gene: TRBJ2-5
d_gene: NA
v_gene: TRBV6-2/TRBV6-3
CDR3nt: TGTGCCAGCAGTTATGCAGGGAAAGAGACCCAGTACTTC
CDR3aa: CASSYAGKETQYF

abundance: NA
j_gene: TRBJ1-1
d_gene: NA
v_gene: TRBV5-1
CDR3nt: TGCGCCAGCAGCTTTGTGGGAGTGAACACTGAAGCTTTCTTT
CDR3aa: CASSFVGVNTEAFF

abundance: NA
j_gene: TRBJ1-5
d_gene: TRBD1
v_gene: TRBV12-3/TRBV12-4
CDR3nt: TGTGCCAGCAGGGGACAGGTTAGCAATCAGCCCCAGCATTTT
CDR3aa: CASRGQVSNQPQHF

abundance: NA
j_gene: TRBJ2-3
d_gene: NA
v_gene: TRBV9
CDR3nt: TGTGCCAGCAGCAGGGAGTTAGATACGCAGTATTTT
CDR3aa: CASSRELDTQYF

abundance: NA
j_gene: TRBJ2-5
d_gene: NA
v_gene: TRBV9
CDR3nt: TGTGCCAGCAGCGTAGCGGGGGACCTCCAAGAGACCCAGTACTTC
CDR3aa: CASSVAGDLQETQYF

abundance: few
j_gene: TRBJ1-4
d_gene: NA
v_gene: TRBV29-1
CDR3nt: TGCAGCGCCCGGACACCAACTAATGAAAAACTGTTTTTT
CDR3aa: CSARTPTNEKLFF

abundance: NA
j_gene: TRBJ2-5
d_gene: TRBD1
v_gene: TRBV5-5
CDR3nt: TGTGCCAGCAGCTTGGGGACAGGGGTTCAAGAGACCCAGTACTTC
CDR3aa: CASSLGTGVQETQYF

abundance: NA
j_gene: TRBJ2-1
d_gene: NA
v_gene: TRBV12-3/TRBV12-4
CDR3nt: TGTGCCAGCAGTTCCCGGGGGTCAGTAAGTGGTGAGCAGTTCTTC
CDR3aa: CASSSRGSVSGEQFF

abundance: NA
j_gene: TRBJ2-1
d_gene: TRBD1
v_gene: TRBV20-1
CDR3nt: TGCAGTGCTGCCGGGACAGGGGCCTACAATGAGCAGTTCTTC
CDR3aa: CSAAGTGAYNEQFF

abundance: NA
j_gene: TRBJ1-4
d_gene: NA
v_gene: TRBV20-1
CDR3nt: TGCAGTGCAGTCACACCAGAAAAACTGTTTTTT
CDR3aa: CSAVTPEKLFF

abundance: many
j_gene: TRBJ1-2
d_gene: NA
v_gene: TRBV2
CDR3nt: TGTGCCAGCAGGGTACCGCTGGCAGGGGACTATGGCTACACCTTC
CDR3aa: CASRVPLAGDYGYTF

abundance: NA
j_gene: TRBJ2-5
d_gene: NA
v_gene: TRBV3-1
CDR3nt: TGTGCCAGCCGCCCCCTGTACCAAGAGACCCAGTACTTC
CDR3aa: CASRPLYQETQYF

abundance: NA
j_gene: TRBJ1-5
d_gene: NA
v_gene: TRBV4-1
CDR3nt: TGCGCCAGCAGCCAAGATACTGGAGTGAATCAGCCCCAGCATTTT
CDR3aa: CASSQDTGVNQPQHF

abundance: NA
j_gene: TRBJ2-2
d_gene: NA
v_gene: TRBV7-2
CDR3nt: TGTGCCAGCAGCTTAAGGTGGGGGGGCGCCGAGCTGTTTTTT
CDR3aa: CASSLRWGGAELFF

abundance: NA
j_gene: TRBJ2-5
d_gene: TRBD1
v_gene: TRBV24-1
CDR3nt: TGTGCCACCAGTGAACCGGGACAGAACCAAGAGACCCAGTACTTC
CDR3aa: CATSEPGQNQETQYF

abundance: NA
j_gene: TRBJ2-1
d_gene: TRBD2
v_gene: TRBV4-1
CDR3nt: TGCGCCAGCCCTTGGACTAGCGAGAGCTCCTACAATGAGCAGTTCTTC
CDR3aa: CASPWTSESSYNEQFF